The 2 T cell receptor beta chains listed next were all sequenced from one sample in a study of tissue T cells after allogeneic stem cell transplantation. Here immunoSEQ multiplex PCR was the method, and the copy in TCRdb shows in-frame clones only, minus some. The sample lists 35,000 to 50,000 clones; 80% to 95% were seen once. This sample comprised blood, obtained before transplantation. These receptor sequences come from a woman between 35 and 75 years old who later had graft-versus-host disease after an allogeneic stem cell transplant.

The V call is TRBV9, the J call TRBJ1-5, with TRBD1 as a possible D gene (5 bases). Germline CDR1 SGDLS, CDR2 YYNGEE. V shed 2 bases and J shed 7 bases, with 19 bases lying between them. The CDR3 has 16 residues. The CDR3 DNA follows: TGTGCCAGCAGCGTGGGAGACACGGGGGGTCGCCAGCCCCAGCATTTT. Residues: CASSVGDTGGRQPQHF.

The chain links TRBV7-2 to TRBJ2-1; D gene unclear. Looked up from germline, CDR1 is SGHTA and CDR2 is FQGNSA. This CDR3 region has 13 residues. V was pared by 4 bases and J by 9 bases, with 13 bases between. This chain's CDR3 is CASSSPLVGEQFF. CDR3 in DNA: TGTGCCAGCAGCTCCCCCCTGGTGGGTGAGCAGTTCTTC.